The T cell receptor (beta chain) described here comes from a study of T-cell reconstitution after alpha-beta-depleted transplantation in children. This clonotype has at least ten counts. Its matching antigen is unknown. Study outcomes and limitations: Some patients' high day-60 TCRbeta diversity was attributed to recipient cells surviving conditioning.

As it was prepared, the TCRbeta library received unique molecular identifiers. MiXCR, applied by TCRdb to the PCR reads, yields one record per CDR3 protein. Of about 200,000 distinct CDR3 sequences listed, about 7% are singletons. From germline, CDR1 is MNHEY and CDR2 SMNVEV (reference sequence). The CDR3 has 13 amino acids. Trimming took off 5 bases at V and 3 bases at J, with 11 bases between the two ends. The chain carries TRBV27 and TRBJ2-7; TRBD2 is a possible D gene (5 bases). The TCR sequence derives from a boy younger than 10 with acute lymphoblastic leukemia, due to receive a stem cell transplant. Specimen: PBMCs, collected before TCRalphabeta/CD19-depleted stem cell transplant. CDR3 residues: CASSLGGYYEQYF. DNA of the CDR3: TGTGCCAGCAGTCTAGGCGGGTACTACGAGCAGTACTTC.